These T cell receptor beta chains were read from a single sample in a study of T cell changes during pregnancy in multiple sclerosis. TCRdb's table, derived via immunoSEQ multiplex PCR, lists solely in-frame clones and lacks some. This table holds 55,000 to 80,000 clones, less than 95% found once. The sequencing here drew on peripheral blood, taken in the third trimester of pregnancy. Receptors originate from a female donor with multiple sclerosis, enrolled in a pregnancy study. Both conserved end residues are part of each CDR3. D genes are given only for firm matches. Part of the rows lack a size; the others show once, few, many or a class for expanded clones.

cdr3_aa: CASSPRGGPATNEKLFF
cdr3_nt: TGTGCCAGCAGCCCCCGTGGAGGGCCCGCAACTAATGAAAAACTGTTTTTT
v_call: TRBV7-2
j_call: TRBJ1-4
d_call: -
clone_size: -

cdr3_aa: CASSVLTGFSSTDTQYF
cdr3_nt: TGTGCCAGCAGCGTTCTCACGGGGTTCTCTAGCACAGATACGCAGTATTTT
v_call: TRBV9
j_call: TRBJ2-3
d_call: -
clone_size: -

cdr3_aa: CASSFETPAYEQYF
cdr3_nt: TGTGCCAGCAGTTTCGAGACTCCAGCCTACGAGCAGTACTTC
v_call: TRBV28
j_call: TRBJ2-7
d_call: -
clone_size: -

cdr3_aa: CASSYRRGGEKLFF
cdr3_nt: TGTGCCAGCAGTTACCGACGGGGTGGGGAAAAACTGTTTTTT
v_call: TRBV6-5
j_call: TRBJ1-4
d_call: -
clone_size: -

cdr3_aa: CASSLEQNTEAFF
cdr3_nt: TGTGCCAGCAGCTTGGAACAGAACACTGAAGCTTTCTTT
v_call: TRBV5-4
j_call: TRBJ1-1
d_call: -
clone_size: -

cdr3_aa: CASSVDRGNSPLHF
cdr3_nt: TGTGCCAGCAGTGTGGACAGGGGTAATTCACCCCTCCACTTT
v_call: TRBV2
j_call: TRBJ1-6
d_call: TRBD1
clone_size: -

cdr3_aa: CASSNVDRTYEQYF
cdr3_nt: TGTGCCAGCAGTAATGTGGACAGGACCTACGAGCAGTACTTC
v_call: TRBV27
j_call: TRBJ2-7
d_call: TRBD1
clone_size: -

cdr3_aa: CASSLLARMAETQYF
cdr3_nt: TGTGCCAGCAGCTTATTGGCCAGGATGGCGGAGACCCAGTACTTC
v_call: TRBV7-8
j_call: TRBJ2-5
d_call: -
clone_size: -

cdr3_aa: CASSEAGEPYEQYF
cdr3_nt: TGTGCCAGCAGTGAAGCCGGGGAGCCCTACGAGCAGTACTTC
v_call: TRBV6-1
j_call: TRBJ2-7
d_call: -
clone_size: once

cdr3_aa: CASSQDLLGTGLYGYTF
cdr3_nt: TGCGCCAGCAGCCAAGATCTTTTAGGGACTGGACTTTATGGCTACACCTTC
v_call: TRBV4-1
j_call: TRBJ1-2
d_call: -
clone_size: -

cdr3_aa: CASSPRGGEETQYF
cdr3_nt: TGCGCCAGCAGCCCGAGGGGGGGTGAAGAGACCCAGTACTTC
v_call: TRBV5-1
j_call: TRBJ2-5
d_call: -
clone_size: -

cdr3_aa: CASSYQANTEAFF
cdr3_nt: TGTGCCAGCAGCTATCAGGCAAACACTGAAGCTTTCTTT
v_call: TRBV7-3
j_call: TRBJ1-1
d_call: -
clone_size: once

cdr3_aa: CASAGGQGWTEAFF
cdr3_nt: TGTGCCAGCGCGGGTGGACAGGGGTGGACTGAAGCTTTCTTT
v_call: TRBV21-1
j_call: TRBJ1-1
d_call: -
clone_size: -

cdr3_aa: CASSEGRGQFEAFF
cdr3_nt: TGTGCCAGCAGTGAAGGACGGGGACAGTTTGAAGCTTTCTTT
v_call: TRBV25-1
j_call: TRBJ1-1
d_call: TRBD1
clone_size: -

cdr3_aa: CASSPGTGLDEQFF
cdr3_nt: TGTGCCAGCAGCCCCGGGACAGGGTTGGATGAGCAGTTCTTC
v_call: TRBV9
j_call: TRBJ2-1
d_call: TRBD1
clone_size: -

cdr3_aa: CASSLGYGRIYGYTF
cdr3_nt: TGTGCCAGCAGTTTAGGTTATGGCCGTATCTATGGCTACACCTTC
v_call: TRBV28
j_call: TRBJ1-2
d_call: -
clone_size: -

cdr3_aa: CASSPRDSNQPQHF
cdr3_nt: TGTGCCAGCAGCCCCCGGGACAGTAATCAGCCCCAGCATTTT
v_call: TRBV13
j_call: TRBJ1-5
d_call: TRBD1
clone_size: -

cdr3_aa: CAWTPQDYGYTF
cdr3_nt: TGTGCCTGGACCCCCCAGGACTATGGCTACACCTTC
v_call: TRBV30
j_call: TRBJ1-2
d_call: -
clone_size: -

cdr3_aa: CASSAPVPTGYYEQYF
cdr3_nt: TGTGCCAGCAGTGCCCCGGTACCAACAGGGTACTACGAGCAGTACTTC
v_call: TRBV6-1
j_call: TRBJ2-7
d_call: -
clone_size: -

cdr3_aa: CAAGTGGYEQYF
cdr3_nt: TGTGCCGCCGGGACAGGGGGTTACGAGCAGTACTTC
v_call: TRBV30
j_call: TRBJ2-7
d_call: TRBD1
clone_size: -

cdr3_aa: CASSQVPGLAGGTSTDTQYF
cdr3_nt: TGTGCCAGCAGCCAAGTTCCGGGACTAGCGGGGGGAACTAGCACAGATACGCAGTATTTT
v_call: TRBV4-2
j_call: TRBJ2-3
d_call: TRBD2
clone_size: once

cdr3_aa: CASSHLEANQPQHF
cdr3_nt: TGTGCCAGCAGCCATCTAGAGGCCAATCAGCCCCAGCATTTT
v_call: TRBV7-9
j_call: TRBJ1-5
d_call: -
clone_size: -

cdr3_aa: CASSDNSDEQFF
cdr3_nt: TGTGCCAGCAGCGATAACAGTGATGAGCAGTTCTTC
v_call: TRBV11-3
j_call: TRBJ2-1
d_call: -
clone_size: once

cdr3_aa: CASSYWASGEETQYF
cdr3_nt: TGTGCCAGCAGTTACTGGGCCAGCGGGGAAGAGACCCAGTACTTC
v_call: TRBV6-5
j_call: TRBJ2-5
d_call: TRBD2
clone_size: -

cdr3_aa: CASSSSGISYEQYF
cdr3_nt: TGCGCCAGCAGCTCCTCCGGGATATCCTACGAGCAGTACTTC
v_call: TRBV5-1
j_call: TRBJ2-7
d_call: -
clone_size: -

cdr3_aa: CASSQGLSSGNTIYF
cdr3_nt: TGCGCCAGCAGCCAAGGACTGAGCTCTGGAAACACCATATATTTT
v_call: TRBV4-1
j_call: TRBJ1-3
d_call: -
clone_size: -

cdr3_aa: CASSYSRVNTEAFF
cdr3_nt: TGTGCCAGCAGCTACTCCAGGGTGAACACTGAAGCTTTCTTT
v_call: TRBV6-5
j_call: TRBJ1-1
d_call: -
clone_size: -

cdr3_aa: CASSSQHGTGYSPLHF
cdr3_nt: TGTGCCAGCAGCTCCCAGCACGGGACAGGGTATTCACCCCTCCACTTT
v_call: TRBV7-2
j_call: TRBJ1-6
d_call: TRBD1
clone_size: -

cdr3_aa: CASSLNTGGPNNEKLFF
cdr3_nt: TGCGCCAGCAGCTTGAATACAGGGGGTCCGAATAATGAAAAACTGTTTTTT
v_call: TRBV5-1
j_call: TRBJ1-4
d_call: TRBD1
clone_size: -

cdr3_aa: CASSEAWTGQNTEAFF
cdr3_nt: TGTGCCAGCAGTGAAGCCTGGACAGGGCAGAACACTGAAGCTTTCTTT
v_call: TRBV6-4
j_call: TRBJ1-1
d_call: TRBD1
clone_size: -

cdr3_aa: CASSQEVRATEAFF
cdr3_nt: TGCGCCAGCAGCCAAGAAGTGAGGGCCACTGAAGCTTTCTTT
v_call: TRBV4-3
j_call: TRBJ1-1
d_call: -
clone_size: -

cdr3_aa: CASSRELAAHYEQYF
cdr3_nt: TGTGCCAGCAGTCGGGAACTAGCCGCTCACTACGAGCAGTACTTC
v_call: TRBV6-5
j_call: TRBJ2-7
d_call: -
clone_size: -